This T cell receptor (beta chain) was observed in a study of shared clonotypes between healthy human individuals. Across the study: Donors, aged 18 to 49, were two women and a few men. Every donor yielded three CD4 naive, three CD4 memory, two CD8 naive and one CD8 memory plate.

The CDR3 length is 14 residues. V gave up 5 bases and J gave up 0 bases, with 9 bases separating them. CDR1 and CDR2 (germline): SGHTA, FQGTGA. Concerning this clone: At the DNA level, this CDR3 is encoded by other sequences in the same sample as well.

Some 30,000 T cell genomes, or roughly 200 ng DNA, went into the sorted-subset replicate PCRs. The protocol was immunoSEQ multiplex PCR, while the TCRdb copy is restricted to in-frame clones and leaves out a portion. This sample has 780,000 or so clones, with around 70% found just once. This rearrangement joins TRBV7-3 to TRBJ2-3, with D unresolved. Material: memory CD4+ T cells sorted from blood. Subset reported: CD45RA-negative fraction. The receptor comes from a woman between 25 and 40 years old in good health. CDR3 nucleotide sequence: TGTGCCAGCAGCCCATCTGGGAGCACAGATACGCAGTATTTT. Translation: CASSPSGSTDTQYF.